This T cell receptor beta chain was sequenced during a study of blood T cell repertoires in COVID-19. Overall study context: T cells, B-cell-depleted T cells, or PBMCs provided the cDNA or gDNA that served as material.

Sequencing used immunoSEQ multiplex PCR; TCRdb keeps in-frame clones, though not all of them. There are about 250,000 clones in the sample; around 88% occur only once, and over 5.5% lies in the top ten. V was trimmed by 2 bases and J by 2 bases, leaving 11 bases between them. CDR3 length: 15 amino acids. The V gene's germline CDR1 is WNHNN and CDR2 SYGVQD (reference sequence). The receptor's source is a woman over 75 with COVID-19, enrolled during active disease. The sequencing sample was made of peripheral blood. The chain has TRBV10-1 and TRBJ2-3; D may be TRBD1 (5 bases). CDR3 protein: CASSEMGLDTDTQYF. The CDR3 coding sequence is TGCGCCAGCAGTGAGATGGGGCTTGACACAGATACGCAGTATTTT.